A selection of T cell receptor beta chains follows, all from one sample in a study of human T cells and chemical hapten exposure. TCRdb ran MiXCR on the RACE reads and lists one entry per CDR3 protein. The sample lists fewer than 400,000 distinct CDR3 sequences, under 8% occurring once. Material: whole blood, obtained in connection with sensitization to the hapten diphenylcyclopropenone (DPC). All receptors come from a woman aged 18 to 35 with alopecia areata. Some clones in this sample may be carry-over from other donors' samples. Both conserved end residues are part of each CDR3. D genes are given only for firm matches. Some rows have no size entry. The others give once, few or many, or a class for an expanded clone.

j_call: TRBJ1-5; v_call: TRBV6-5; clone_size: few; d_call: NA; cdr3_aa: CASSYNGFNQPQHF; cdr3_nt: TGTGCCAGCAGTTACAACGGGTTCAATCAGCCCCAGCATTTT
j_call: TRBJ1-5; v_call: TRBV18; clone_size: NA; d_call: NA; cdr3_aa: CASSPVKGVRNQPQHF; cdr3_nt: TGTGCCAGCTCACCAGTTAAGGGGGTTCGGAATCAGCCCCAGCATTTT
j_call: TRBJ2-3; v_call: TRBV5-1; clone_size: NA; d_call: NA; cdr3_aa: CASSLHRTSKDTQYF; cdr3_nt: TGCGCCAGCAGCTTACACAGGACGTCCAAAGATACGCAGTATTTT
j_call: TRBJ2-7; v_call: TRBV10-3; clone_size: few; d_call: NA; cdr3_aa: CAISMTRYEQYF; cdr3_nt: TGTGCCATCAGCATGACAAGGTACGAGCAGTACTTC
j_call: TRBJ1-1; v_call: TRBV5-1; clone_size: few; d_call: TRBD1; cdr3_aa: CASSLEGQGARTEAFF; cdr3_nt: TGCGCCAGCAGCTTGGAGGGACAGGGGGCTCGGACTGAAGCTTTCTTT
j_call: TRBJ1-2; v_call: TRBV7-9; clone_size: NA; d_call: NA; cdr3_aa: CASSLEMEGDYGYTF; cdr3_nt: TGTGCCAGCAGCTTAGAGATGGAGGGCGACTATGGCTACACCTTC
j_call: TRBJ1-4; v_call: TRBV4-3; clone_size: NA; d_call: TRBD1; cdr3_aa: CASSQDSDRDHEKLFF; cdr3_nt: TGCGCCAGCAGCCAAGACAGCGACAGGGATCATGAAAAACTGTTTTTT
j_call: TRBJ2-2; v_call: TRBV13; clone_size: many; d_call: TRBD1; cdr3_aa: CASSHTGTVRELFF; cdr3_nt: TGTGCCAGCAGCCATACAGGGACAGTCCGGGAGCTGTTTTTT
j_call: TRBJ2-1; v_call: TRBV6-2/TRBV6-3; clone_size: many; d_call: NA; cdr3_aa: CASSILAQGEQFF; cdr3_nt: TGTGCCAGCAGTATACTAGCTCAGGGTGAGCAGTTCTTC
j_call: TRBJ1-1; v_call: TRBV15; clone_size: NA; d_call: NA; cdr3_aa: CATSRGGSLNTEAFF; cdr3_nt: TGTGCCACCAGCAGAGGCGGGAGCTTGAACACTGAAGCTTTCTTT
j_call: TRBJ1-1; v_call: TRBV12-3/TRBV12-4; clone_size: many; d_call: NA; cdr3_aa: CASNGRTEAFF; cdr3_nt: TGTGCCAGCAATGGGCGGACTGAAGCTTTCTTT
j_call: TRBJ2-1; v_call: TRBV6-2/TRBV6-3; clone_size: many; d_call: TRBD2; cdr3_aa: CASSYPASGAGEEQFF; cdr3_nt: TGTGCCAGCAGTTACCCCGCTAGCGGGGCGGGGGAAGAGCAGTTCTTC
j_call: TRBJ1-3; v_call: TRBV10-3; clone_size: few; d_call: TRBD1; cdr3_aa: CATGIRGQFNSGNTIYF; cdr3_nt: TGTGCCACGGGAATAAGGGGGCAGTTCAACTCTGGAAACACCATATATTTT
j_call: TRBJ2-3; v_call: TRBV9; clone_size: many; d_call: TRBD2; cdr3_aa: CASSMRGRADTQYF; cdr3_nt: TGTGCCAGCAGCATGCGGGGGAGGGCAGATACGCAGTATTTT
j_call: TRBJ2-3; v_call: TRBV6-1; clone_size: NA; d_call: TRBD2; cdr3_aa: CASGGLAGLDTQYF; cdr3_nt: TGTGCCAGCGGGGGACTAGCGGGGTTAGATACGCAGTATTTT
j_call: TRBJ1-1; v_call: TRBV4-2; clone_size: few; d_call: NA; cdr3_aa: CASSQDPGGTSGTEAFF; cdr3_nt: TGTGCCAGCAGCCAAGATCCCGGGGGGACTTCAGGGACTGAAGCTTTCTTT
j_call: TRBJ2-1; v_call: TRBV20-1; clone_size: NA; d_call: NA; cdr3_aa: CSASSPGHGYNEQFF; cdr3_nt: TGCAGTGCTTCAAGTCCGGGACATGGCTACAATGAGCAGTTCTTC
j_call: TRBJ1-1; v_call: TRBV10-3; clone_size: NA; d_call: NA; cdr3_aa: CAISEPRSARAFF; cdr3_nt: TGTGCCATCAGTGAGCCTCGGAGTGCGCGGGCTTTCTTT
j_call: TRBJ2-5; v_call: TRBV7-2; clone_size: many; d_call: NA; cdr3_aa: CASSSPTGGETQYF; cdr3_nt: TGTGCCAGCAGCTCTCCGACTGGAGGAGAGACCCAGTACTTC
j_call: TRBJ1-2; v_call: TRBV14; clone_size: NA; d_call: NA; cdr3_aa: CASSRDTNYGYTF; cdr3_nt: TGTGCCAGCAGCCGGGACACTAACTATGGCTACACCTTC
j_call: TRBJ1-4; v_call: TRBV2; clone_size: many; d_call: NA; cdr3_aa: CASRWSENEKLFF; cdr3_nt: TGTGCCAGCAGATGGTCGGAGAATGAAAAACTGTTTTTT
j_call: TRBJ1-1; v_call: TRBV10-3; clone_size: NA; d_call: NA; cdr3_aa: CAISESVQLNTEAFF; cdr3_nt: TGTGCCATCAGTGAGTCTGTGCAGTTGAACACTGAAGCTTTCTTT
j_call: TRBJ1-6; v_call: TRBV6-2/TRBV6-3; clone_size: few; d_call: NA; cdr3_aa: CAGAGSYNSPLHF; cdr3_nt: TGTGCCGGCGCCGGCTCCTATAATTCACCCCTCCACTTT
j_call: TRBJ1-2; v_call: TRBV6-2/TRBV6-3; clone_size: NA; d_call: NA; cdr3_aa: CASSRQRPYGYTF; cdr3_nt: TGTGCCAGCAGCCGACAGCGACCCTATGGCTACACCTTC
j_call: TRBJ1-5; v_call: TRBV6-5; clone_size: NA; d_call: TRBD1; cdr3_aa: CASKMGQGNQPQHF; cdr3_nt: TGTGCCAGCAAAATGGGACAGGGAAATCAGCCCCAGCATTTT
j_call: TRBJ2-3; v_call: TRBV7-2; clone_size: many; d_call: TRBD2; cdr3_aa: CASSFSFSGGSSTDTQYF; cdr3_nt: TGTGCCAGCAGCTTCAGTTTTAGCGGGGGCTCTTCGACAGATACGCAGTATTTT
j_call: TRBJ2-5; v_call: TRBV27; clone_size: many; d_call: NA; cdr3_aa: CASSPWLGGSLGSLGTQYF; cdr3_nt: TGTGCCAGCAGCCCCTGGTTAGGGGGTAGCCTTGGGTCATTAGGGACCCAGTACTTC
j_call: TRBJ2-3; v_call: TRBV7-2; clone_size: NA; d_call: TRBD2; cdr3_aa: CASSYLRTSGGSRDTQYF; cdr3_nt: TGTGCCAGCAGCTACCTCCGGACTAGCGGGGGGAGTAGGGATACGCAGTATTTT
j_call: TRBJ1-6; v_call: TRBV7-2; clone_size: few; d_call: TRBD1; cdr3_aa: CASSLDRAHNSPLHF; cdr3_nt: TGTGCCAGCAGCTTGGACAGGGCCCATAATTCACCCCTCCACTTT
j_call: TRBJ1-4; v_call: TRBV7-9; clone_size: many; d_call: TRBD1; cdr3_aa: CASSSPGTGGLGKLFF; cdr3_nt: TGTGCCAGCAGCTCTCCTGGGACAGGGGGCTTAGGAAAACTGTTTTTT
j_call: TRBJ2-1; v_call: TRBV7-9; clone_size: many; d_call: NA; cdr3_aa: CASSLSGGAQQFF; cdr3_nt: TGTGCCAGCAGCCTCTCTGGTGGGGCCCAACAGTTCTTC
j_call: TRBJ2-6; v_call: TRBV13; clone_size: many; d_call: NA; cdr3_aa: CASSLPGANVLTF; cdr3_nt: TGTGCCAGCAGCTTACCTGGGGCCAACGTCCTGACTTTC
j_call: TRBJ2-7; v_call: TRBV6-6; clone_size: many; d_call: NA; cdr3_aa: CASSVRRGDEQYF; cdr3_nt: TGTGCCAGCAGTGTTCGACGCGGGGACGAGCAGTACTTC
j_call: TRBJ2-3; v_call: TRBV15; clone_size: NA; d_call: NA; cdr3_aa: CATSRPPGGVTDTQYF; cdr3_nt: TGTGCCACCAGCAGACCCCCCGGGGGTGTGACAGATACGCAGTATTTT
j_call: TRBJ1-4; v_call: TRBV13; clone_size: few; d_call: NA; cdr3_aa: CASNPARGTNEKLFF; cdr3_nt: TGTGCCAGCAACCCGGCCAGAGGCACTAATGAAAAACTGTTTTTT
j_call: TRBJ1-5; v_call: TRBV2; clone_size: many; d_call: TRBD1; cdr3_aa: CASSGQTGVGNQPQHF; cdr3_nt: TGTGCCAGCAGTGGTCAAACAGGGGTGGGAAATCAGCCCCAGCATTTT
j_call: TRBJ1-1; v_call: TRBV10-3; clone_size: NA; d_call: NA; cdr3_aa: CAISDRTEAFF; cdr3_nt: TGTGCCATCAGTGATAGAACTGAAGCTTTCTTT
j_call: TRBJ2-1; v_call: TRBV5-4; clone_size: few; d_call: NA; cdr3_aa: CASSLDPRGQYNEQFF; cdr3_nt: TGTGCCAGCAGCTTGGATCCCCGGGGGCAGTACAATGAGCAGTTCTTC
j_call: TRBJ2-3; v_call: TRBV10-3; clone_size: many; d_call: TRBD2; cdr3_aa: CAISELAGVNTQYF; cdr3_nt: TGTGCCATCAGTGAACTAGCGGGGGTAAATACGCAGTATTTT
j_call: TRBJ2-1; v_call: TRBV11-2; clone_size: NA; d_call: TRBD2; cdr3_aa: CASSLAPRGAGTYNEQFF; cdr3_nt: TGTGCCAGCAGCTTAGCCCCACGGGGAGCGGGGACCTACAATGAGCAGTTCTTC
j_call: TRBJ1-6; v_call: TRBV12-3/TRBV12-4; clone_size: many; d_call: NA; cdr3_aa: CASTREGLNSPLHF; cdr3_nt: TGTGCCAGCACAAGGGAGGGTTTGAATTCACCCCTCCACTTT